This TCR beta chain derives from a study of naive and memory T cell subsets. Specified treatment: skin biopsy from PPD injection site in Mantoux-positive individual. TCR cDNA received a 3' ligated oligonucleotide that carried a UMI. Biopsied sites were PPD injections in people with a positive Mantoux test. Cells were not sorted; total RNA input targeted roughly 1 to 1000 ng. This clonotype came up many times. Per germline, CDR1 SGHTA and CDR2 FQGNSA. The CDR3 spans 18 residues. V gave up 1 base and J gave up 0 bases; unmatched junction bases: 4. Four PCR rounds used nested alpha and beta constant region primers plus the SP2 primer. For blood and skin samples, reverse transcription used TCR alpha and beta constant primers. MiXCR, applied by TCRdb to the UMI-ligation and nested PCR reads, yields one record per CDR3 protein. The table lists approximately 37,000 distinct CDR3 sequences, around 10% of them singletons.

The chain combines TRBV7-2 with TRBJ2-3, with 13 bases lining up with TRBD2. The sample in question was skin, obtained from a tuberculin skin test site. This TCR came from an adult in good health. CDR3 loop: CASSLELAGGLSTDTQYF. CDR3 nucleotides: TGTGCCAGCAGCTTAGAACTAGCGGGGGGGCTGAGCACAGATACGCAGTATTTT.